This section outlines one TCR beta chain sequence together with its context. This clone occurred a few times. Its antigen has not been determined. No base qualities exist here, and no much larger clone lies one base off it. A single peripheral blood draw of around 120 mL on average was collected from each donor into heparinised tubes. A BD FACSAria II and a panel including CD45RO, CCR7, CD25, CD127, CD95 and CD27 were used to sort naive, central memory, regulatory and stem cell-like memory CD4+ T cells. Purity was above 95% for every sorted population. Right away, PBMCs were isolated by Lymphoprep density gradient centrifugation and were stained directly, with no culture step. So that batch effects would be minimized, each experiment stained and sorted samples in pairs, pairing one healthy donor with one patient. The sample is drawn from a study of beta chain features in type 1 diabetes (dated by TCRdb to 2017 to 2018). Concerning the study at large: Mean age, gender distribution, total cell number and subset yield did not differ between patients and healthy donors. Across all samples, approximately 98,000,000 sorted cells were examined, and cell number per subset correlated strongly with RNA yield. In the study, TCRB repertoires of sorted circulating CD4+ T cell subsets from recently diagnosed type 1 diabetes patients were compared with those of matched healthy donors. Naive and central memory subsets were obtained from all 30 or so donors, but regulatory and stem cell-like memory subsets were isolated from only 8 patients and roughly eight healthy donors.

Overall study results and their limits: PCR may preferentially amplify shorter templates, but because patient and control samples were amplified and corrected together, any resulting skew would affect both groups equally. In all four CD4+ subsets, TCRB CDR3 length was moderately but significantly shorter in type 1 diabetes patients. Only small numbers of individuals were included in the HLA sub-analyses, which left unresolved whether HLA type had any influence on TCRB rearrangement. Fewer insertions and more nucleotide deletions at VDJ recombination sites were observed in patients with type 1 diabetes, implying thymic rearrangement abnormalities. Because cDNA was sequenced instead of genomic DNA, highly expressing activated cells could be over-represented, though the groups showed no difference in activation or CD3 levels. Naive, central memory and regulatory TCRB repertoires appeared to be more alike among patients than among healthy donors.

The trim is 0 bases for V and 4 bases for J, with a gap of 14 bases between the germline ends. The CDR1 and CDR2 encoded by the germline V gene (reference sequence) are LNHDA and SQIVND. From its cysteine to its phenylalanine, the CDR3 spans 16 amino acids. Of all the DNA, just the CDR3 is kept, 48 bases in frame from base 1. The entire isolated RNA was reverse transcribed using the High Capacity cDNA Reverse Transcription Kit, and thus expressed TCRB transcripts were sequenced. Deep immunoSEQ sequencing was applied to naive, central memory and regulatory T cell samples, giving an average of approximately 3.8 million total reads per sample. Sorted cells were lysed in RLT buffer and RNA was extracted with DNase-treated RNeasy Micro or Mini kits, depending on cell number. Each cell subset was processed separately to prevent cross-contamination, with patient and healthy donor samples processed together. The immunoSEQ multiplex PCR was used to amplify TCRB sequences from cDNA, yielding 87-bp fragments that span the CDR3 region. The amplicons were sequenced using the Illumina HiSeq platform. The study's processing was this. Synthetic template baselines were used to correct PCR bias computationally, reads within Hamming distance 2 were collapsed, and singletons that could not be merged were discarded. Reads were aligned against IMGT so that V, D and J genes, CDR3 length and insertions or deletions at six rearrangement sites could be assigned. Within each subset, clonotype counts were normalized to the number of sorted cells before true diversity and Gini coefficients were calculated with the tcR R package. The overlap coefficient, calculated on TCRB nucleotide sequences, was used to measure repertoire sharing. Out-of-frame TCRB sequences from naive cells were analyzed as a proxy for the pre-selection repertoire. What TCRdb holds here is the immuneACCESS table cut down to in-frame rearrangements. Part of the clones is not present; checked against another copy, under half of the missing clones reflect an unresolved V gene, and the others are unexplained. Clone size and the V and J calls come from that table; the DNA yielded D and trimming. Across this sample there are about 250,000 clones, with 13% to 15% seen only once. The top ten constitute more than 0.025% of the sample.

Sequencing used naive CD4+ T cells from blood. The cell subset or site label corresponds to: true naive CD4+ T cells. The clonotype comes from a woman aged 40 to 50 in good health. The chain couples TRBV19 to TRBJ2-3; no D gene can be assigned with confidence. The CDR3 amino acid sequence is: CASSIDRPPRADTQYF. Here is the DNA: TGTGCCAGTAGTATAGATAGGCCCCCCCGGGCAGATACGCAGTATTTT.